The 7 T cell receptor beta chains below come from one sample, sequenced in a study of identical twins' blood T cells. TCRdb re-derived calls from the 5' RACE reads in MiXCR, one entry per CDR3 protein. The sample has a few hundred thousand distinct CDR3 sequences, about 28% seen once. Specimen: PBMCs. Every receptor here comes from a woman between 18 and 50 years old in good health.

This clonotype was observed a handful of times. The J gene is TRBJ1-5, the V gene TRBV10-3; the match to TRBD1 covers 7 bases. Germline CDR1 is ENHRY and CDR2 is SYGVKD. The CDR3 contains 13 residues. The V and J ends lost 6 bases and 6 bases, in that order; junction bases with no gene match: 5. The CDR3 spells CAIREQGGQPQHF. The CDR3 DNA follows: TGTGCCATCAGAGAGCAGGGGGGTCAGCCCCAGCATTTT.

This clonotype has only one observation. The chain recombines TRBV6-5 with TRBJ2-2; tentative D call: TRBD1 (6 bases). Germline values: CDR1 MNHEY, CDR2 SVGAGI. Trimming removed 0 bases at V and 0 bases at J, with 11 bases between. CDR3 length equals 17 residues. The chain's CDR3 is CASSYSLPGANTGELFF. The CDR3 region has the DNA TGTGCCAGCAGTTACTCCCTCCCAGGGGCGAACACCGGGGAGCTGTTTTTT.

This clonotype was counted between two and nine times. The chain uses TRBV3-1 and TRBJ1-5; D remains unclear. The V gene lost 4 bases and the J gene lost 3 bases, with 10 bases spanning the gap. The CDR3 covers 14 residues. Germline V lookup: CDR1 LGHDT, CDR2 YNNKEL (reference sequence). The CDR3 nucleotides are TGTGCCAGCAGCCTCCTCAGTGACAATCAGCCCCAGCATTTT. Protein product: CASSLLSDNQPQHF.

This clonotype has a handful of counts. The chain has TRBV7-9 and TRBJ1-2; D is unresolved. The germline V gene encodes CDR1 SEHNR and CDR2 FQNEAQ (reference sequence). CDR3 length: 13 amino acids. V was cut by 2 bases and J by 3 bases, with 7 bases left in between. The CDR3: CASSLNQYYGYTF. For the CDR3, the DNA is TGTGCCAGCAGCTTAAATCAGTACTATGGCTACACCTTC.

A word on this clonotype: Because the CDR3 is missing its conserved closing phenylalanine or tryptophan, this is likely a read error. The limits of the CDR3 on the DNA are not certain, so only TCRdb's listed CDR3 is given. This chain links TRBV12-3 or TRBV12-4 with TRBJ2-1; the table's D call TRBD1 went unverified against the DNA. Ends included, the CDR3 has 11 residues. The CDR3 is CASSPRDVLVC.

This clonotype was counted between two and nine times. V is TRBV12-3 or TRBV12-4 and J is TRBJ1-1; a weak D match, TRBD1 (6 bases). The CDR3 runs 14 residues. The V end lost 3 bases, the J end lost 6 bases, and 14 bases lay between the germline ends. The CDR3 DNA is TGTGCCAGCAGTTTTACGGACAGCCGTCCTGAAGCTTTCTTT. Its translation: CASSFTDSRPEAFF.

CDR3 region: CSAGQSEQFF. In DNA, the CDR3 is TGCAGCGCCGGACAAAGTGAGCAGTTCTTC. The genes are TRBV29-1 and TRBJ2-1; TRBD1 might be the D (5 bases). The germline V gene encodes CDR1 SQVTM and CDR2 ANQGSEA. The CDR3 is 10 residues long. The V gene lost 7 bases and the J gene lost 9 bases, with 10 bases spanning the gap.